Below are 7 T cell receptor beta chains sequenced from a single sample in a study of blood T cell repertoires in COVID-19. Assay: immunoSEQ multiplex PCR; the TCRdb copy retains only in-frame clones and omits some. Among some 200,000 clones listed, about 70% were seen once. Specimen: peripheral blood. The source is a woman aged 50 to 60 with active or convalescent COVID-19.

DNA for the CDR3: TGTGCCAGCTCACCAGCCGGGACAAGGAACACTGAAGCTTTCTTT. This codes for CASSPAGTRNTEAFF. V gene TRBV18 combines with J gene TRBJ1-1; TRBD1 is a possible D gene (6 bases). CDR3 length: 15 residues. The V and J ends lost 2 bases and 1 base respectively, with 11 bases between them. Germline assignment: CDR1 KGHSH and CDR2 LQKENI.

This chain joins TRBV2 and TRBJ1-6; TRBD1 aligns across 11 bases. Germline V CDR1 and CDR2: SNHLY, FYNNEI. The V and J ends lost 7 bases and 9 bases, in that order; junction bases with no gene match: 8. The CDR3 contains 15 residues. The CDR3 DNA sequence: TGTGCCAGCAAGCCCCGGGACAGGGGGACTTCACCCCTCCACTTT. Protein: CASKPRDRGTSPLHF.

This clone was counted a single time. The chain couples TRBV3-1 (or the pseudogene TRBV3-2) to TRBJ2-7, with 10 bases fitting TRBD2. Trimming cost V 5 bases and J 0 bases; bases outside gene matches: 4. The CDR3 covers 15 residues. From germline, CDR1 is LGHDT and CDR2 YNNKEL (reference sequence). The CDR3, as DNA: TGTGCCAGCAGCAAAAGCGGGGGGGCCTCCTACGAGCAGTACTTC. Translation gives CASSKSGGASYEQYF.

The V call is TRBV3-1 (or the pseudogene TRBV3-2), the J call TRBJ2-6, with D maybe TRBD1 (5 bases). The V end was cut by 0 bases, the J end by 4 bases, with 7 bases between. The CDR3 is 15 amino acids. Per the germline V gene, CDR1 is LGHDT and CDR2 is YNNKEL (reference sequence). In DNA, the CDR3 is TGTGCCAGCAGCCAAGATCGGACAGGGGCCAACGTCCTGACTTTC. Its translation: CASSQDRTGANVLTF.

The V and J genes are TRBV30 and TRBJ2-2, with 8 bases that match TRBD2. The CDR3 contains 14 residues. In germline, CDR1 is GTSNPN, CDR2 SVGIG (reference sequence). The ends lost 7 bases at V and 0 bases at J; junction bases unmatched: 4. This CDR3 is CAYKLAANTGELFF. For the CDR3, the DNA is TGTGCCTACAAACTAGCGGCGAACACCGGGGAGCTGTTTTTT.

This sequence joins TRBV19 and TRBJ2-4, with 8 bases aligning to TRBD1. From germline, CDR1 is LNHDA and CDR2 SQIVND (reference sequence). V lost 5 bases to trimming and J lost 5 bases; unmatched junction nucleotides: 8. The CDR3 runs to 15 residues. The CDR3: CASSATSDRENIQYF. As DNA, the CDR3 is TGTGCCAGTAGTGCTACCTCGGACAGGGAAAACATTCAGTACTTC.

The chain uses TRBV5-1 and TRBJ2-5; TRBD2 might be the D (5 bases). Trimming left V 0 bases short and J 5 bases short, with 11 bases between. Per germline, CDR1 SGHRS and CDR2 YFSETQ. The CDR3 totals 14 residues. The DNA of the CDR3 is TGCGCCAGCAGCTTGGATTCCGGGAAGGAGACCCAGTACTTC. Its protein product is CASSLDSGKETQYF.